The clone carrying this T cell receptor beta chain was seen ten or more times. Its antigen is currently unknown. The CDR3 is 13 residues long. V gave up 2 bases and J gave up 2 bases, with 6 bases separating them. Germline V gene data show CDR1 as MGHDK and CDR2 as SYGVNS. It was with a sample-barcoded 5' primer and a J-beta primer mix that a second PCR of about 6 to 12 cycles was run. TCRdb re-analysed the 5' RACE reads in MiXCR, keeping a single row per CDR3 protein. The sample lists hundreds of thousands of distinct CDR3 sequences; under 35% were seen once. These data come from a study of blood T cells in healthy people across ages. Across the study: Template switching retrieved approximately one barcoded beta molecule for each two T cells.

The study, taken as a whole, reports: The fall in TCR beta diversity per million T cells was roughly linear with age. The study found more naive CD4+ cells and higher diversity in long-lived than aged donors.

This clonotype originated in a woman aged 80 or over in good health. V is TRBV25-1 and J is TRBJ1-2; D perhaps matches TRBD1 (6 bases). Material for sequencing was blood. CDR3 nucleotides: TGTGCCAGCAGTGAACAGGGGAACTATGGCTACACCTTC. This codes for CASSEQGNYGYTF.